This T cell receptor beta chain is from a study of T-cell memory formation after mild COVID-19. To note about this clonotype: What it binds is not known.

General study findings and limits: Several responding clones turned up in pre-infection memory, indicating that cross-reactive memory may have taken part.

The germline V and J ends were trimmed by 1 base and 1 base, with 8 bases remaining between them. This CDR3 contains 15 residues. Germline V CDR1 and CDR2: MGHRA, YSYEKL. TCRdb re-derived calls from the 5' RACE reads in MiXCR, one entry per CDR3 protein. The sample lists about 430,000 distinct CDR3 sequences; roughly 18% were seen once. The sequence was obtained from a man younger than 35 who had mild COVID-19 (a few samples of this study predate the infection). Cell type and time point are not known. The gene calls are TRBV4-1 and TRBJ2-1, with no clear D. Sequences were obtained from PBMCs or a T cell subset sorted from them (not recorded which). The CDR3 protein is CASSQGWGSYNEQFF. In DNA, the CDR3 is TGCGCCAGCAGCCAAGGGTGGGGTTCCTACAATGAGCAGTTCTTC.